The 6 T cell receptor beta chains below come from one sample, sequenced in a study of PD-1 blockade in classical Hodgkin lymphoma. TCRdb's table, derived via immunoSEQ multiplex PCR, lists solely in-frame clones and lacks some. The sample lists approximately 30,000 clones; approximately 82% were seen once. With no exception, relapse followed autologous stem cell transplantation in all patients, and brentuximab vedotin exposure varied. The sequencing used peripheral blood mononuclear cells (PBMCs), collected before the second cycle of nivolumab. These TCRs come from a human donor with classical Hodgkin lymphoma.

The V gene is TRBV5-4, the J gene TRBJ2-1; the D is unclear. Germline loops: CDR1 SGHNT, CDR2 YYREEE (reference sequence). This CDR3 has 14 residues. The V and J ends lost 0 bases and 5 bases respectively, with 9 bases between them. CDR3 amino acids: CASSLDWTDNEQFF. CDR3 DNA: TGTGCCAGCAGCTTGGATTGGACGGACAATGAGCAGTTCTTC.

This chain links TRBV21-1 with TRBJ1-6; the table's D call, TRBD1, has no DNA check behind it. TRBV21-1 represents a pseudogene. The CDR3 is made up of 16 amino acids. CDR3 sequence: CASSQHPGTGRSPLHF. CDR3 nucleotides: TGTGCCAGCAGTCAACACCCCGGGACAGGGCGTTCACCCCTCCACTTT.

The chain recombines TRBV4-1 with TRBJ2-7, with 9 bases that match TRBD2. Germline lookup yields CDR1 MGHRA and CDR2 YSYEKL. The CDR3 is 20 amino acids. V trimming: 4 bases; J trimming: 0 bases; junction bases outside the gene matches: 19. CDR3 protein: CASSPGPVGREGSPSYEQYF. CDR3 bases: TGCGCCAGCAGCCCCGGTCCGGTGGGGCGGGAGGGCTCCCCCTCCTACGAGCAGTACTTC.

V and J are TRBV18 and TRBJ1-4; tentative D call: TRBD1 (5 bases). Germline CDR1 reads KGHSH; CDR2 reads LQKENI. V was clipped by 8 bases and J by 6 bases, with 13 bases between them. CDR3 length: 13 amino acids. Written as DNA, the CDR3 is TGTGCCAGCCGATGGGGAGGGGATGAAAAACTGTTTTTT. This encodes CASRWGGDEKLFF.

The V gene is TRBV6-1, the J gene TRBJ2-7; the D gene is possibly TRBD1 (5 bases). The CDR3 is 13 amino acids. Trimming left V 5 bases short and J 1 base short, with 9 bases between. The germline V gene encodes CDR1 MNHNS and CDR2 SASEGT. The CDR3 DNA is TGTGCCAGCAGTTATGACAGTTCCTACGAGCAGTACGTC. Amino acids: CASSYDSSYEQYV.

The chain has TRBV6-4 and TRBJ2-1; possible D gene TRBD2, 5 bases. V dropped 3 bases and J dropped 2 bases, with 11 bases sitting between them. Germline V gene lookup returns CDR1 MRHNA and CDR2 SNTAGT. There are 15 residues in the CDR3. CDR3 DNA sequence: TGTGCCAGCAGTGAGAAGCGGCTACCCTACAATGAGCAGTTCTTC. Translation gives CASSEKRLPYNEQFF.